Reported below is one T cell receptor beta chain. These data belong to a study of blood T cell repertoires in COVID-19. Study-wide background: T cells, B-cell-depleted T cells, or PBMCs provided the cDNA or gDNA that served as material.

Original processing notes: Counts of nucleated cells, estimated from reference gene primer amplification, were obtained. The protocol was immunoSEQ multiplex PCR, while the TCRdb copy is restricted to in-frame clones and leaves out a portion. That table is the source of V, J and clone size, and D and trimming were worked out from the DNA. Of a few hundred thousand clones in the sample, around 86% were seen once. The specimen sequenced was peripheral blood. The receptor was isolated from a woman aged 70 to 79 with active or convalescent COVID-19.

The CDR3 loop is CASSLAGGRDSPLHF. CDR3 nucleotides: TGCGCCAGCAGCTTGGCCGGCGGCAGGGATTCACCCCTCCACTTT. The rearrangement links TRBV5-1 to TRBJ1-6, with D possibly being TRBD1 (5 bases). The germline gives CDR1 SGHRS, CDR2 YFSETQ. V lost 0 bases, J lost 8 bases, and 12 bases lay in between. The CDR3 runs to 15 residues.